The rows below give T cell receptor beta chains drawn from one sample of a study of cytomegalovirus exposure and HLA in healthy donors. Sequenced by immunoSEQ multiplex PCR; TCRdb stores in-frame clones only, minus some. The sample includes 150,000 to 200,000 clones, 79% of them seen just once. Sequencing input: PBMCs. The receptor source for this set is a woman aged 50 to 65 in good health and CMV-seronegative. Both conserved end residues are part of each CDR3. D genes are given only for firm matches. Not every row has a clone size; where given, it reads once, few, many or a size class.

V gene	D gene	clone size	J gene	CDR3 DNA	CDR3 protein
TRBV5-4	-	-	TRBJ2-7	TGTGCCAGCAGTCGCGATAACCCATACGAGCAGTACTTC	CASSRDNPYEQYF
TRBV6-6	-	-	TRBJ1-2	TGTGCCAGCAGTACCCAGGGTAGAAGAGCAGATGGCTACACCTTC	CASSTQGRRADGYTF
TRBV7-2	TRBD2	once	TRBJ2-5	TGTGCCAGCAGCCAGTCGGGACTAGCGGCGGAGACCCAGTACTTC	CASSQSGLAAETQYF
TRBV7-9	TRBD2	-	TRBJ2-2	TGTGCCAGCAGAAAGAGCGGGGGGGTCGCCGGGGAGCTGTTTTTT	CASRKSGGVAGELFF
TRBV19	TRBD1	-	TRBJ1-2	TGTGCCAGTAGTCTCTTCCCGGGACAGGGCACGGGTAACTATGGCTACACCTTC	CASSLFPGQGTGNYGYTF
TRBV29-1	-	-	TRBJ2-3	TGCAGCGCCGGGGGATTTGATACGCAGTATTTT	CSAGGFDTQYF
TRBV19	-	-	TRBJ2-3	TGTGCCAGTAGTAGAAGGGGAATGAGGACAGATACGCAGTATTTT	CASSRRGMRTDTQYF
TRBV30	-	-	TRBJ1-2	TGTGCCTGGAGTCGCGGGGGTTCAGCTTATGGCTACACCTTC	CAWSRGGSAYGYTF
TRBV6-6	-	-	TRBJ1-5	TGTGCCAGCGGGCCAACGACAGGAAGCAATCAGCCCCAGCATTTT	CASGPTTGSNQPQHF
TRBV9	TRBD1	-	TRBJ2-5	TGTGCCAGCAGCGTAGGGGTTCAGGGGGAGGAGACCCAGTACTTC	CASSVGVQGEETQYF